This T cell receptor (beta chain) was sequenced during a study of blood T cell repertoires in COVID-19. For the study at large: In each case, the material was cDNA or gDNA derived from T cells, B-cell-depleted T cells, or PBMCs.

TCRdb keeps only in-frame clones here, not all; method: immunoSEQ multiplex PCR. This sample has over 60,000 clones, with 85% to 90% found just once. This TCR was recovered from a woman of 80 years or more with active or convalescent COVID-19. Sequenced sample: peripheral blood.

The CDR3 DNA reads as TGTGCCAGCAGTGTACCGGGACTTACAACTGGAAACACCATATATTTT. This gives the protein CASSVPGLTTGNTIYF. The chain carries TRBV6-1 and TRBJ1-3; the D gene is possibly TRBD1 (5 bases). Germline CDR1 is MNHNS and CDR2 is SASEGT. This CDR3 region has 16 residues. V gave up 4 bases and J gave up 2 bases, with 15 bases separating them.